The 23 T cell receptor beta chains reported below all come from one sample, sequenced in a study of T cells after yellow fever vaccination. TCRdb fed the 5' RACE reads into MiXCR, producing one record per CDR3 protein. The sample records nearly 300,000 distinct CDR3 sequences, approximately 8% being singletons. The sample consisted of CD4+ T cells sorted from PBMCs, taken 5 days after the yellow fever booster vaccination. These receptors were collected from a man aged 18 to 29 who received the YFV17D yellow fever vaccine.

This clonotype was seen repeatedly, ten times or more. The J gene is TRBJ1-5, the V gene TRBV7-2; no firm D call. CDR1 SGHTA and CDR2 FQGNSA come from the germline V gene. The CDR3 extends over 14 amino acids. The germline V and J ends were trimmed by 2 bases and 7 bases, with 12 bases remaining between them. The CDR3 here is CASSLRVRDQPQHF. The CDR3 DNA is TGTGCCAGCAGCTTACGGGTACGAGACCAGCCCCAGCATTTT.

V and J are TRBV7-9 and TRBJ1-1, with D perhaps TRBD1 (5 bases). This CDR3 spans 12 amino acids. Germline CDR1 and CDR2: SEHNR and FQNEAQ (reference sequence). V shed 1 base and J shed 7 bases, with 7 bases lying between them. The DNA for the CDR3 is TGTGCCAGCAGCTTAGACCAGGGTGAAGCTTTCTTT. Translated: CASSLDQGEAFF.

V gene TRBV5-4 combines with J gene TRBJ1-2; possible D gene TRBD1, 5 bases. The V gene lost 5 bases and the J gene lost 5 bases, with 13 bases spanning the gap. There are 13 residues in the CDR3. Germline CDR1 and CDR2: SGHNT and YYREEE (reference sequence). The CDR3 here is CASSRGLGYGYTF. Written as DNA, the CDR3 is TGTGCCAGCAGTAGGGGACTGGGATATGGCTACACCTTC. The variable domain in full, with the rest retrieved from reference TRBV5-4 and TRBJ1-2, is ETGVTQSPTHLIKTRGQQVTLRCSSQSGHNTVSWYQQALGQGPQFIFQYYREEENGRGNFPPRFSGLQFPNYSSELNVNALELDDSALYLCASSRGLGYGYTFGSGTRLTVV.

The chain combines TRBV7-2 with TRBJ2-5, with D possibly matching TRBD1 (7 bases). This CDR3 region has 14 residues. CDR1 SGHTA and CDR2 FQGNSA come from the germline V gene. The V and J ends lost 5 bases and 10 bases respectively, with 20 bases between them. Here the CDR3 DNA reads TGTGCCAGCAGCCCCTCGGGAGCCCCAGGGGGCCAGTACTTC. Its translation is CASSPSGAPGGQYF.

This clonotype was seen many times. The chain recombines TRBV11-2 with TRBJ2-5; 9 nucleotides match TRBD2. Trimming cost V 1 base and J 5 bases; bases outside gene matches: 8. Germline CDR1 SGHAT, CDR2 FQNNGV. The CDR3 runs to 16 residues. Written as DNA, the CDR3 is TGTGCCAGCAGCTTAGTTCGGCTAGCGGGGCGGGAGACCCAGTACTTC. Translated, it gives CASSLVRLAGRETQYF.

This clonotype was observed at least ten times. The rearrangement joins TRBV18 to TRBJ2-6, with D hard to call. The CDR3 spans 18 residues. From germline, CDR1 is KGHSH and CDR2 LQKENI. Deletions cut 3 bases from V and 0 bases from J, with 15 bases between. This CDR3 is CASSPGAPSPSGANVLTF. CDR3 bases: TGTGCCAGCTCACCTGGAGCCCCCAGCCCCTCTGGGGCCAACGTCCTGACTTTC.

The sample holds many counts of this clonotype. The chain uses TRBV10-3 and TRBJ2-2; D unresolved. With 10 bases removed from V and 1 base from J, the gap between germline ends came to 10 bases. The germline CDR1 and CDR2 sequences are ENHRY and SYGVKD. The CDR3 loop spans 13 amino acids. CDR3 coding DNA: TGTGCCACGCTTGACCGGAACACCGGGGAGCTGTTTTTT. This translates into CATLDRNTGELFF.

This clonotype was observed a few times. This chain connects TRBV7-2 to TRBJ1-1, with no clear D. The V end lost 0 bases, the J end lost 0 bases, and 8 bases lay between the germline ends. From germline, CDR1 is SGHTA and CDR2 FQGNSA. CDR3 length equals 15 residues. For the CDR3, the DNA is TGTGCCAGCAGCTTAGCACCCGGGATGAACACTGAAGCTTTCTTT. Translation: CASSLAPGMNTEAFF.

CDR3 region: CASSLPTVGNEQFF. For the CDR3, the DNA is TGCGCCAGCAGCTTGCCCACCGTTGGGAATGAGCAGTTCTTC. V usage is TRBV5-1 and J usage is TRBJ2-1; D is unresolved. This CDR3 contains 14 residues. With 1 base removed from V and 7 bases from J, the gap between germline ends came to 12 bases. CDR1 is SGHRS, CDR2 YFSETQ, per germline.

V and J are TRBV9 and TRBJ2-1; D possibly corresponds to TRBD1 (6 bases). Germline CDR1 and CDR2: SGDLS and YYNGEE. The germline V and J ends were trimmed by 3 bases and 7 bases, with 17 bases remaining between them. The CDR3 runs to 15 residues. The CDR3 nucleotides read TGTGCCAGCAGCGCGGTACAGGGAGTAGGGAATGAGCAGTTCTTC. Its protein product is CASSAVQGVGNEQFF.

This clonotype appeared a few times. The chain joins TRBV3-1 to TRBJ1-2; D perhaps matches TRBD1 (5 bases). Germline V gives CDR1 LGHDT, CDR2 YNNKEL (reference sequence). This CDR3 is 13 amino acids long. V was pared by 0 bases and J by 7 bases, with 9 bases between. The CDR3 loop reads CASSQDGDRGYTF. CDR3 sequence (DNA): TGTGCCAGCAGCCAAGATGGGGACCGTGGCTACACCTTC.

This clonotype was seen more than once but under ten times. The V call is TRBV18, the J call TRBJ2-5, with 9 bases aligning to TRBD2. With 4 bases clipped from V and 2 bases from J, the junction kept 8 bases outside the gene matches. The V gene's germline CDR1 is KGHSH and CDR2 LQKENI. The CDR3 totals 16 residues. DNA for the CDR3: TGTGCCAGCTCACTTTCTAGCGGGGCGCTACAAGAGACCCAGTACTTC. Its protein product is CASSLSSGALQETQYF. Filled out from reference TRBV18 and TRBJ2-5, the complete variable domain reads NAGVMQNPRHLVRRRGQEARLRCSPMKGHSHVYWYRQLPEEGLKFMVYLQKENIIDESGMPKERFSAEFPKEGPSILRIQQVVRGDSAAYFCASSLSSGALQETQYFGPGTRLLVL.

The chain couples TRBV19 to TRBJ1-1; maybe TRBD1 (5 bases). Trimming removed 3 bases at V and 8 bases at J, with 22 bases between. CDR1 is LNHDA and CDR2 is SQIVND in the germline V gene (reference sequence). The CDR3 spans 16 residues. The CDR3 bases are TGTGCCAGTAGTATTGTTTCCGGGAGGGGCCATAAAGAAGCTTTCTTT. Translated, it gives CASSIVSGRGHKEAFF.

The chain uses TRBV2 and TRBJ2-5, with TRBD2 as a possible D gene (6 bases). Germline V lookup: CDR1 SNHLY, CDR2 FYNNEI. V lost 5 bases and J 7 bases, leaving 20 bases between the germline ends. The CDR3 is 15 residues long. Here the CDR3 reads CASSFAGSRVLTQYF. The CDR3 coding sequence is TGTGCCAGCAGTTTCGCGGGGTCCCGGGTACTGACCCAGTACTTC.

The sample holds a few counts of this clonotype. V is TRBV19 and J is TRBJ2-1; 10 bases fit TRBD2. Germline CDR1 reads LNHDA; CDR2 reads SQIVND (reference sequence). The V segment lost 3 bases and the J segment 7 bases; nucleotides outside the gene matches: 9. The CDR3 has 16 residues. This CDR3 is CASSILAGDKRNEQFF. For the CDR3, the DNA is TGTGCCAGTAGTATTCTAGCGGGGGACAAGCGGAATGAGCAGTTCTTC.

This clonotype was counted at least ten times. The V and J genes are TRBV5-1 and TRBJ2-7; D not certain. V dropped 2 bases and J dropped 4 bases, with 13 bases sitting between them. This CDR3 is 14 amino acids long. Germline CDR1 is SGHRS and CDR2 is YFSETQ. CDR3 region: CASSLSPGQYEQYV. In DNA, the CDR3 is TGCGCCAGCAGCTTAAGTCCCGGGCAGTACGAGCAGTACGTC.

This sequence joins TRBV7-9 and TRBJ2-5; 8 bases are a match to TRBD2. The CDR3 sequence is 13 residues long. J lost 3 bases, V lost 4 bases, and 1 base had no gene match. Per germline, CDR1 SEHNR and CDR2 FQNEAQ (reference sequence). CDR3 sequence: CASSWGLEETQYF. The CDR3 region has the DNA TGTGCCAGCAGCTGGGGACTAGAAGAGACCCAGTACTTC.

The chain's CDR3 is CASSKGTSGLNEQFF. The CDR3 nucleotides are TGTGCCAGCAGCAAGGGGACTAGCGGACTCAATGAGCAGTTCTTC. The chain recombines TRBV12-3 or TRBV12-4 with TRBJ2-1; 11 bases match TRBD2. The length of the CDR3 is 15 residues. Trimming cost V 6 bases and J 6 bases; bases outside gene matches: 7.

This clonotype showed up many times. The chain links TRBV12-3 or TRBV12-4 to TRBJ2-4; unclear D gene. CDR3 length: 17 amino acids. The V and J ends lost 2 bases and 0 bases respectively, with 14 bases between them. The CDR3 protein is CASSLNRVNLAKNIQYF. The CDR3 DNA reads TGTGCCAGCAGTTTAAATAGGGTAAACCTAGCCAAAAACATTCAGTACTTC.

This clonotype has a handful of counts. The J gene is TRBJ2-3, the V gene TRBV7-2, with a tentative D call TRBD2 (7 bases). With 2 bases removed from V and 6 bases from J, the gap between germline ends came to 12 bases. The CDR3 covers 14 residues. Germline CDR1 SGHTA, CDR2 FQGNSA. Written as DNA, the CDR3 is TGTGCCAGCAGCTTACAACAGGGAGGGGATACGCAGTATTTT. Residues: CASSLQQGGDTQYF.

V is TRBV10-3 and J is TRBJ2-5; 7 bases are shared with TRBD1. There are 15 residues in the CDR3. Germline values: CDR1 ENHRY, CDR2 SYGVKD. With V trimmed by 4 bases and J by 5 bases, 10 bases remained unmatched. CDR3 coding DNA: TGTGCCATCAGTGGATATTCAGACAGGGAGGAGACCCAGTACTTC. It is translated as CAISGYSDREETQYF.

This clonotype was recorded a few times. The chain joins TRBV5-1 to TRBJ1-5, with D maybe TRBD1 (6 bases). The V end lost 4 bases, the J end lost 6 bases, and 17 bases lay between the germline ends. The germline gives CDR1 SGHRS, CDR2 YFSETQ. This CDR3 has 15 amino acids. The DNA for the CDR3 is TGCGCCAGCAGCCCCGGACAGCCAGAGGGTCAGCCCCAGCATTTT. It encodes CASSPGQPEGQPQHF.

This clonotype has just a few counts. This chain joins TRBV10-3 and TRBJ1-6, with no clear D. The germline V gene has CDR1 ENHRY and CDR2 SYGVKD. V shed 2 bases and J shed 6 bases, with 5 bases lying between them. CDR3 length: 13 residues. The CDR3 region is CAISEMGNSPLHF. CDR3 nucleotides: TGTGCCATCAGTGAGATGGGTAATTCACCCCTCCACTTT.